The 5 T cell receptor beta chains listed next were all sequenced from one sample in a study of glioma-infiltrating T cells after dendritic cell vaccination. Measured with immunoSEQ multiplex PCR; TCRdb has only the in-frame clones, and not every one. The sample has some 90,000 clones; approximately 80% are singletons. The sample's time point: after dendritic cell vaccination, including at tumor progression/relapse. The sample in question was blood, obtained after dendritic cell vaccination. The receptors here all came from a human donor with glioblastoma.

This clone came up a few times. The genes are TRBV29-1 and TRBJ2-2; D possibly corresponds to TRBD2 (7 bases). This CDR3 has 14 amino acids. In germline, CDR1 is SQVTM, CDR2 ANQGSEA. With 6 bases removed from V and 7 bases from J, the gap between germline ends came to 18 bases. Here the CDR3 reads CSVPLRGRDGELFF. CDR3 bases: TGCAGCGTCCCGTTGCGGGGGCGCGACGGGGAGCTGTTTTTT.

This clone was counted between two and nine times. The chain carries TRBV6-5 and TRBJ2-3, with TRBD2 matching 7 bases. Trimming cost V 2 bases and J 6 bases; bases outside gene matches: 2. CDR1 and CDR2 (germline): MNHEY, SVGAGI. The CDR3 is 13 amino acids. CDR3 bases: TGTGCCAGCAGTTACGATAGCGGGGATACGCAGTATTTT. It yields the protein CASSYDSGDTQYF.

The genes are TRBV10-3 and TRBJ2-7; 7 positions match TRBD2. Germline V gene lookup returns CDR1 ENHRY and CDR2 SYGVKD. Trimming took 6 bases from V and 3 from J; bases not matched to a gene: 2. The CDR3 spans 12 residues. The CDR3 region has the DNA TGTGCCATCAGCCCTAGCGGCTACGAGCAGTACGTC. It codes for CAISPSGYEQYV.

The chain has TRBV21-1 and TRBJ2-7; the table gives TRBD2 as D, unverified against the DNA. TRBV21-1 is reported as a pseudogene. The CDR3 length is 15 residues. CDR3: CASSKGGTSGYEQYV. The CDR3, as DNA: TGTGCCAGCAGCAAAGGAGGGACTAGCGGTTACGAGCAGTACGTC.

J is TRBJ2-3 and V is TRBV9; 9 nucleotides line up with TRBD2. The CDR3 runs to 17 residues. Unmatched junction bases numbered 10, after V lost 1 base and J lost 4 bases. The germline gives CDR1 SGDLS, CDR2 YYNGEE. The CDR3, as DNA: TGTGCCAGCAGCGTAAACTCACCAGCGGGAGGTGCAGATACGCAGTATTTT. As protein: CASSVNSPAGGADTQYF.